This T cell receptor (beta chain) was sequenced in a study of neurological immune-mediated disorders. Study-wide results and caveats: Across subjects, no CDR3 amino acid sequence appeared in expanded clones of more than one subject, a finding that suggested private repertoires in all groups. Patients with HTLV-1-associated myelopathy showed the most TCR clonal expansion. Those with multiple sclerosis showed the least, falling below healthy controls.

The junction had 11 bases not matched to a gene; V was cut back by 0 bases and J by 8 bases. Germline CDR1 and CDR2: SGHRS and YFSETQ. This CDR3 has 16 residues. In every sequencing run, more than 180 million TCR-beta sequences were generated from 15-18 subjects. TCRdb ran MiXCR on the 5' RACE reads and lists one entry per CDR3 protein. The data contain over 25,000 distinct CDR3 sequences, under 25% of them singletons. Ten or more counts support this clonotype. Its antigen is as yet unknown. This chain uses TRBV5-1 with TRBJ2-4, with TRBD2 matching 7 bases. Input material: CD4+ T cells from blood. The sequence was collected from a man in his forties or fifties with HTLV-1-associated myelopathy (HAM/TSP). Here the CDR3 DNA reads TGCGCCAGCAGCTTGGAGAGCGGCCTCCGGGGGGACATTCAGTACTTC. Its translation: CASSLESGLRGDIQYF. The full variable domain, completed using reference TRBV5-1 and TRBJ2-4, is KAGVTQTPRYLIKTRGQQVTLSCSPISGHRSVSWYQQTPGQGLQFLFEYFSETQRNKGNFPGRFSGRQFSNSRSEMNVSTLELGDSALYLCASSLESGLRGDIQYFGAGTRLSVL.